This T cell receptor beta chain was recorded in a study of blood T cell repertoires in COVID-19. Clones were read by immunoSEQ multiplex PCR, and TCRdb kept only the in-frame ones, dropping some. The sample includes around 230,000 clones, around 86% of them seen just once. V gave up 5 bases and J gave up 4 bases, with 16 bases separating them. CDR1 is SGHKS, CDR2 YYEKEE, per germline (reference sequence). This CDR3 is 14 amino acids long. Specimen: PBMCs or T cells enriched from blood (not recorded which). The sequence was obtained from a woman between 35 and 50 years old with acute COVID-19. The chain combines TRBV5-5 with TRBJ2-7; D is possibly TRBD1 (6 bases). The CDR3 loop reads CASRRPGAAYEQYF. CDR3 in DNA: TGTGCCAGCAGACGTCCAGGGGCTGCTTACGAGCAGTACTTC.